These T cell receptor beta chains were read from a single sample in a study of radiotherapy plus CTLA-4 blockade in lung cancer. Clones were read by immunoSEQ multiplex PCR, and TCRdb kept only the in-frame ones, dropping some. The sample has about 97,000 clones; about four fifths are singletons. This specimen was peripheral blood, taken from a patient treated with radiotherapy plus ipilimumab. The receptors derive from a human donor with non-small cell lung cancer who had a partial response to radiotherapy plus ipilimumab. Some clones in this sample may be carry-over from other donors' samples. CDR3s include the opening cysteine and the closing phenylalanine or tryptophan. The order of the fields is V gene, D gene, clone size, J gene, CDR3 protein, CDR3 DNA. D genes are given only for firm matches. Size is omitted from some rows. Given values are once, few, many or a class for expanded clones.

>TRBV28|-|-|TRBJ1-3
CASLSPSGNTIYF
TGTGCCAGCCTCAGTCCTTCTGGAAACACCATATATTTT
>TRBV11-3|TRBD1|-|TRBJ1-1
CASSSQMTQGTEAFF
TGTGCCAGCAGCTCCCAAATGACACAGGGGACTGAAGCTTTCTTT
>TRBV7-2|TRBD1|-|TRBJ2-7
CASSFAGTAYEQYF
TGTGCCAGCAGCTTTGCAGGGACAGCTTACGAGCAGTACTTC
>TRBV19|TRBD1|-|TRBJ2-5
CASSRPGQGMETQYF
TGTGCCAGTAGTAGGCCTGGACAGGGGATGGAGACCCAGTACTTC
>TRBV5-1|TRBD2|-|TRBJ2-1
CASSLDPGGTGFYNEQFF
TGCGCCAGCAGCCTGGACCCCGGGGGGACTGGATTTTACAATGAGCAGTTCTTC
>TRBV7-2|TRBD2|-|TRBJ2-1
CASSLVGTSVYNEQFF
TGTGCCAGCAGCTTAGTCGGGACTAGCGTATACAATGAGCAGTTCTTC
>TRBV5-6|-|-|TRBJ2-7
CASSAGFHRSYEQYF
TGTGCCAGCAGCGCGGGATTTCATAGGTCCTACGAGCAGTACTTC
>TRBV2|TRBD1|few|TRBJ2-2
CASSSGQGGNTGELFF
TGTGCCAGCAGTTCAGGACAGGGAGGGAACACCGGGGAGCTGTTTTTT
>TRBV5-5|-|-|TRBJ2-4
CASSSDIENTRRAKNIQYF
TGTGCCAGCAGCTCAGACATCGAAAACACTCGCCGGGCCAAAAACATTCAGTACTTC
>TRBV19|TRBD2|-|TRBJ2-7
CASSIAAGGPYEQYF
TGTGCCAGTAGTATAGCCGCGGGAGGCCCCTACGAGCAGTACTTC
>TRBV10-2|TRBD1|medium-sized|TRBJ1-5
CASSLTGGEGSNQPQHF
TGCGCCAGCAGCCTGACAGGGGGCGAGGGGAGCAATCAGCCCCAGCATTTT
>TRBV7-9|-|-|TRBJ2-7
CASSLAGSEQYF
TGTGCCAGCAGCTTAGCGGGGAGCGAGCAGTACTTC